This is a list of T cell receptor beta chains from one sample in a study of T-cell memory formation after mild COVID-19. A single record per CDR3 protein comes from TCRdb applying MiXCR to the 5' RACE reads. Here the sample spans under 450,000 distinct CDR3 sequences, about 25% being singletons. The sample consisted of PBMCs or a T cell subset sorted from them (not recorded which). These receptors all come from an adult woman who had mild COVID-19 (a few samples of this study predate the infection). Cell type and time point are not known. Both conserved end residues are part of each CDR3. The D gene is left open where the match is weak. Clone size is not always given. Where it is, it says once, few, many or a class for expanded clones.

D gene	clone size	V gene	J gene	CDR3 DNA	CDR3 protein
NA	few	TRBV19	TRBJ1-5	TGTGCCAGTAGTAGAAGGGGTGACGGTCAGCCCCAGCATTTT	CASSRRGDGQPQHF
NA	NA	TRBV29-1	TRBJ2-3	TGCAGCGTTGATGCGGGGCGGACAGATACGCAGTATTTT	CSVDAGRTDTQYF
TRBD2	NA	TRBV12-3/TRBV12-4	TRBJ2-2	TGTGCCAGCAGTTTACGACTAGCGGGAAGCAGCGGGGAGCTGTTTTTT	CASSLRLAGSSGELFF
NA	NA	TRBV19	TRBJ2-5	TGTGCCAGTAGTAGGCGACAGGCAGCCCAAGAGACCCAGTACTTC	CASSRRQAAQETQYF
TRBD1	few	TRBV10-3	TRBJ1-2	TGTGCCATCAGTGCCATCCTAGACAGGGGAGGAATCTATGGCTACACCTTC	CAISAILDRGGIYGYTF
TRBD2	NA	TRBV12-3/TRBV12-4	TRBJ2-3	TGTGCCAGCAGTTTTCGGCTAGCGGGGGGGCGAAGCACAGATACGCAGTATTTT	CASSFRLAGGRSTDTQYF
TRBD2	few	TRBV7-2	TRBJ2-5	TGTGCCAGCAGCTTGTCCCCACTAGCGGAGACCCAGTACTTC	CASSLSPLAETQYF
TRBD1	few	TRBV4-1	TRBJ2-5	TGCGCCAGCAGCCGGACAGGGGTGGCAGAGACCCAGTACTTC	CASSRTGVAETQYF
NA	NA	TRBV21-1	TRBJ1-4	TGTGCCAGCAGTTGGGACAGACAAGCGGGGGATGAAAAACTGTTTTTT	CASSWDRQAGDEKLFF
NA	few	TRBV20-1	TRBJ1-1	TGCAGTGCTAGGGCCCGGGGGGTGAACACTGAAGCTTTCTTT	CSARARGVNTEAFF
NA	NA	TRBV3-1	TRBJ1-5	TGTGCCAGCAGCCAAGGGGTCGGATTCGGACAGCCCCAGCATTTT	CASSQGVGFGQPQHF
TRBD2	few	TRBV6-4	TRBJ2-1	TGTGCCAGCAGTGACTCGGCTAGCGGATACAATGAGCAGTTCTTC	CASSDSASGYNEQFF
NA	NA	TRBV14	TRBJ1-4	TGTGCCAGCGACCACGGGACACAAAATGAAAAACTGTTTTTT	CASDHGTQNEKLFF
NA	many	TRBV27	TRBJ1-1	TGTGCCAGCAGTTTCAGGGGTAGCACTGAAGCTTTCTTT	CASSFRGSTEAFF
TRBD2	NA	TRBV7-9	TRBJ2-1	TGTGCCAGCAGCTTAGTGGGACTATACAATGAGCAGTTCTTC	CASSLVGLYNEQFF
NA	NA	TRBV4-1	TRBJ1-1	TGCGCCAGCAGCCAAGATCGTAGCAGGGGAGTGGGCACTGAAGCTTTCTTT	CASSQDRSRGVGTEAFF
NA	few	TRBV2	TRBJ1-2	TGTGCCAGCAGTGACCGGGACTACTATGGCTACACCTTC	CASSDRDYYGYTF
NA	NA	TRBV29-1	TRBJ2-7	TGCAGCGTGCCGACTAGCTCCTACGAGCAGTACTTC	CSVPTSSYEQYF
TRBD1	NA	TRBV9	TRBJ2-7	TGTGCCAGCAGCGCAAGACAGGGTAGGAATGAGCAGTACTTC	CASSARQGRNEQYF
NA	few	TRBV4-3	TRBJ2-1	TGCGCCAGCAGCCAAGATGGAAGGGGGTTAGAGCAGTTCTTC	CASSQDGRGLEQFF
TRBD1	NA	TRBV30	TRBJ2-2	TGTGCCTCCCTATTTCGGACAGGGACCGGGGAGCTGTTTTTT	CASLFRTGTGELFF
TRBD2	few	TRBV4-3	TRBJ2-3	TGCGCCAGCAGCCAAGCGACTAGCGGGAGCGCAGATACGCAGTATTTT	CASSQATSGSADTQYF
NA	many	TRBV3-1	TRBJ2-7	TGTGCCAGCAGCTTCCTCTCCTACGAGCAGTACTTC	CASSFLSYEQYF
NA	few	TRBV5-5	TRBJ2-5	TGTGCCAGCAGCTTGCTCAGGGTTGAGACCCAGTACTTC	CASSLLRVETQYF
TRBD1	few	TRBV15	TRBJ2-2	TGTGCCACCAGCAGAGGACCGGGACAGGGATACACCGGGGAGCTGTTTTTT	CATSRGPGQGYTGELFF
NA	few	TRBV9	TRBJ2-7	TGTGCCAGCAGCGTAGAAGGGAGGTACGAGCAGTACTTC	CASSVEGRYEQYF
NA	few	TRBV10-3	TRBJ2-7	TGTGCCATCAGTAACCCAGGGTTCTACGAGCAGTACTTC	CAISNPGFYEQYF
NA	many	TRBV4-3	TRBJ2-7	TGCGCCAGCAGCCAAGATTCCAGGGTCAGCGAGCAGTACTTC	CASSQDSRVSEQYF
NA	NA	TRBV7-2	TRBJ2-7	TGTGCCAGCAGCTTAGAACGGAACTACGAGCAGTACTTC	CASSLERNYEQYF
NA	few	TRBV21-1	TRBJ2-7	TGTGCCAGCAGACTGAAGGAGGGACTAGCGAGTCACTACGAGCAGTACTTC	CASRLKEGLASHYEQYF
TRBD1	NA	TRBV7-2	TRBJ2-5	TGTGCCAGCAGCAAGGGACAGCAAGAGACCCAGTACTTC	CASSKGQQETQYF
TRBD1	NA	TRBV6-2/TRBV6-3	TRBJ1-1	TGTGCCAGCAGTTACATAGGGGGCCCGCGTGACACTGAAGCTTTCTTT	CASSYIGGPRDTEAFF
NA	few	TRBV20-1	TRBJ1-2	TGCAGTGCTAGACAGGGGATGGAGGGCTACACCTTC	CSARQGMEGYTF
NA	few	TRBV6-5	TRBJ2-3	TGTGCCAGCACCGTAGACCCCATAGCCACAGATACGCAGTATTTT	CASTVDPIATDTQYF
NA	few	TRBV11-2	TRBJ2-7	TGTGCCAGCAGCCCACTTCAGAGAGGCAAAGGCGTATTCTACGAGCAGTACTTC	CASSPLQRGKGVFYEQYF
NA	few	TRBV5-1	TRBJ2-7	TGCGCCAGCAGCTTGTATCTAGATTTCTCCTACGAGCAGTACTTC	CASSLYLDFSYEQYF
TRBD1	NA	TRBV6-1	TRBJ1-1	TGTGCCAGCAGGGACAGGGGAAACACTGAAGCTTTCTTT	CASRDRGNTEAFF
NA	NA	TRBV7-9	TRBJ2-1	TGTGCCAGCAGATACAGGCGTGTGGGGGATGAGCAGTTCTTC	CASRYRRVGDEQFF
NA	NA	TRBV7-6	TRBJ2-7	TGTGCCAGCAGCCCCACTCGAAGGGGGGCAGGGGCCTACGAGCAGTACTTC	CASSPTRRGAGAYEQYF
NA	few	TRBV29-1	TRBJ2-2	TGCAGCGTTGTCATAGGGGCCGGGGAGCTGTTTTTT	CSVVIGAGELFF
NA	few	TRBV15	TRBJ1-1	TGTGCCACCAGCAGAGTCCAGGGCGCTTCTCCTGAAGCTTTCTTT	CATSRVQGASPEAFF
NA	NA	TRBV3-1	TRBJ2-5	TGTGCCAGCAGCCAAGATCTATTGCGGCAAGAGACCCAGTACTTC	CASSQDLLRQETQYF
NA	NA	TRBV6-5	TRBJ2-3	TGTGCCAGCAGGCTACAGGGCACAGATACGCAGTATTTT	CASRLQGTDTQYF
NA	NA	TRBV5-1	TRBJ2-3	TGCGCCAGCAGCTTGGGTACTAGAGGCACAGATACGCAGTATTTT	CASSLGTRGTDTQYF
TRBD2	many	TRBV4-1	TRBJ2-2	TGCGCCAGCAGCCAGACCCGACTAGCGGGGGGGCCGGGGACCGGGGAGCTGTTTTTT	CASSQTRLAGGPGTGELFF